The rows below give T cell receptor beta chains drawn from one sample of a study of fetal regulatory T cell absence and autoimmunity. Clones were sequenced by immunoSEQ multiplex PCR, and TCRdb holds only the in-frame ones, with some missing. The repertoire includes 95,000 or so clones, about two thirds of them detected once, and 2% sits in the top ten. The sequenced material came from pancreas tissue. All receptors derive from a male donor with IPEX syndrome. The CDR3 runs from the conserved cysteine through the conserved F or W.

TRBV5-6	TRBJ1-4	CASSSGQGSEKLFF
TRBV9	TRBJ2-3	CASSVQGQVTDTQYF
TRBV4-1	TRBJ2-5	CASSHRGVKGTQYF
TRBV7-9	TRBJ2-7	CASSLGTGSYEQYF
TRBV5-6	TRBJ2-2	CASSILAFGFTGELFF
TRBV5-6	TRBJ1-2	CASSPPGGYGYTF
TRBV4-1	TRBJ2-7	CASSHRLDGSYEQYF
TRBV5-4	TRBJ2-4	CASSLYSGGGNIQYF
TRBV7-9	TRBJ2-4	CASSPRAAGLTIQYF
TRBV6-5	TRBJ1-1	CASSYVQGNTEAFF